This TCR beta chain came from a study of blood T cell repertoires in COVID-19. Overall study context: Samples taken during acute and convalescent COVID-19 were collected in the United States, Italy and Spain.

Authors' methods: Reference gene primer amplification gave nucleated cell count estimates. Measured with immunoSEQ multiplex PCR; TCRdb has only the in-frame clones, and not every one. V and J calls and clone size are as listed in that table; D and trimming were resolved from the DNA. The sample has roughly 120,000 clones, 86% seen once. The trim removed 2 bases at V and 0 bases at J, leaving 6 bases unmatched. Germline V gives CDR1 MDHEN, CDR2 SYDVKM. This CDR3 comprises 17 residues. This clonotype was sampled from a man between 65 and 80 years old who had recovered from COVID-19. The chain employs TRBV28 and TRBJ2-1, with 8 bases aligning to TRBD1. Sequencing was carried out using peripheral blood. In nucleotides, the CDR3 is TGTGCCAGCAGTTTAGGGGCAGGGGGCTTCTCCTACAATGAGCAGTTCTTC. Its translation: CASSLGAGGFSYNEQFF.